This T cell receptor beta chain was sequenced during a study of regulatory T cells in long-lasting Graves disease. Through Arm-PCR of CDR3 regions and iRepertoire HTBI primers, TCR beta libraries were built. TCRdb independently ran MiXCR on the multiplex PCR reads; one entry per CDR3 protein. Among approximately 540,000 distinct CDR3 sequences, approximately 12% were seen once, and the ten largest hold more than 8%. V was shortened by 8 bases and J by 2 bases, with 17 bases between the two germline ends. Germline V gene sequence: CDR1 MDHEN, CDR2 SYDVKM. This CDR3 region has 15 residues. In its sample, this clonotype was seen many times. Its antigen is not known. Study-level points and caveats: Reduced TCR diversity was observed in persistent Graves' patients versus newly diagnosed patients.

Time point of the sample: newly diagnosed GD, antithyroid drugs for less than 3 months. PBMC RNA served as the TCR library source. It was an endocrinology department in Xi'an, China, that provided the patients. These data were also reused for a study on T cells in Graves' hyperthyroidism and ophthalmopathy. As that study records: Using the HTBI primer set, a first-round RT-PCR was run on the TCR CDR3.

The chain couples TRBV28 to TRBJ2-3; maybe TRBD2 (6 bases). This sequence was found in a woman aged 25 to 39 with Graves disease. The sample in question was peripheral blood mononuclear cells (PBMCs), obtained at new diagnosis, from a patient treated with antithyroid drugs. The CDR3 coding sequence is TGTGCCAGCGGGACTTCGGGTGACCTCACAGATACGCAGTATTTT. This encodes CASGTSGDLTDTQYF. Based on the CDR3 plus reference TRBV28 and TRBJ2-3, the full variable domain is DVKVTQSSRYLVKRTGEKVFLECVQDMDHENMFWYRQDPGLGLRLIYFSYDVKMKEKGDIPEGYSVSREKKERFSLILESASTNQTSMYLCASGTSGDLTDTQYFGPGTRLTVL.